The rows below give T cell receptor beta chains drawn from one sample of a study of blood T cell repertoires in COVID-19. Assay used: immunoSEQ multiplex PCR; TCRdb lists only in-frame clones, some missing. The table shows 150,000 to 200,000 clones, with approximately 82% occurring only once. Input material: peripheral blood. These receptor sequences come from a woman aged 40 to 50 with COVID-19, enrolled during active disease. The CDR3 runs from the conserved cysteine through the conserved F or W. The order of the fields is clone size, V gene, J gene, D gene, CDR3 DNA, CDR3 protein. D genes are given only for firm matches. A clone size is listed for some rows: how often the clone was seen (once, few, many), or a class if it is expanded.

size: .; V: TRBV15; J: TRBJ2-3; D: .; DNA: TGTGCCACCAGCAGAGACCTCTTAGGAGTCACAGATACGCAGTATTTT; CDR3: CATSRDLLGVTDTQYF
size: .; V: TRBV18; J: TRBJ1-1; D: TRBD1; DNA: TGTGCCAGCTCCTCCGGACAGGGGGAAGCTTTCTTT; CDR3: CASSSGQGEAFF
size: .; V: TRBV6-5; J: TRBJ1-2; D: TRBD1; DNA: TGTGCCAGCAGTTACCGGGACAGGGTTACTGGCTACACCTTC; CDR3: CASSYRDRVTGYTF
size: .; V: TRBV11-2; J: TRBJ2-7; D: TRBD2; DNA: TGTGCCAGCAGCTTATCGGATCCTAGCGGGAGCGTATGGTACGAGCAGTACTTC; CDR3: CASSLSDPSGSVWYEQYF
size: .; V: TRBV5-1; J: TRBJ2-4; D: .; DNA: TGCGCCAGCAGCTTGTACAGCCAAAACATTCAGTACTTC; CDR3: CASSLYSQNIQYF
size: many; V: TRBV7-9; J: TRBJ1-2; D: .; DNA: TGTGCCAGCAGCCAGGGTCTCTATGGCTACACCTTC; CDR3: CASSQGLYGYTF
size: .; V: TRBV28; J: TRBJ2-6; D: .; DNA: TGTGCCAGCAGGGGGCGCTCTGGGGCCAACGTCCTGACTTTC; CDR3: CASRGRSGANVLTF
size: .; V: TRBV14; J: TRBJ1-2; D: .; DNA: TGTGCCAGCAGCCTAGAAGGTGGCAGGGGCAACTATGGCTACACCTTC; CDR3: CASSLEGGRGNYGYTF
size: .; V: TRBV19; J: TRBJ2-2; D: TRBD1; DNA: TGTGCCAGTAGTAACAGACAGGGGCCTAATTCCGGGGAGCTGTTTTTT; CDR3: CASSNRQGPNSGELFF
size: .; V: TRBV14; J: TRBJ1-6; D: .; DNA: TGTGCCAGCAGCCGACGGGGGGCCGGTTCACCCCTCCACTTT; CDR3: CASSRRGAGSPLHF
size: .; V: TRBV16; J: TRBJ2-7; D: .; DNA: TGTGCCAGCAGCCAATCGTCGCGGTACCACGAGCAGTACTTC; CDR3: CASSQSSRYHEQYF
size: .; V: TRBV6-1; J: TRBJ2-1; D: .; DNA: TGTGCCAGCAGTGAGAGACTAGGCCAGCGAGATGAGCAGTTCTTC; CDR3: CASSERLGQRDEQFF
size: .; V: TRBV29-1; J: TRBJ2-3; D: .; DNA: TGCAGCGCTCGGACTGACACAGATACGCAGTATTTT; CDR3: CSARTDTDTQYF
size: few; V: TRBV12-3/TRBV12-4; J: TRBJ2-2; D: .; DNA: TGTGCCAGCAGAGCGCCCACCGGGGAGCTGTTTTTT; CDR3: CASRAPTGELFF
size: .; V: TRBV27; J: TRBJ2-1; D: TRBD2; DNA: TGTGCCAGCAGACAACTAGCGGCAGTCCCCGATGAGCAGTTCTTC; CDR3: CASRQLAAVPDEQFF
size: .; V: TRBV6-2/TRBV6-3; J: TRBJ2-2; D: .; DNA: TGTGCCAGCAGTTACAGGGGCTGGGCCACCGGGGAGCTGTTTTTT; CDR3: CASSYRGWATGELFF
size: .; V: TRBV5-4; J: TRBJ1-2; D: TRBD1; DNA: TGTGCCAGCAGCCTCCGGGGACAGGGCTATGGCTACACCTTC; CDR3: CASSLRGQGYGYTF
size: .; V: TRBV28; J: TRBJ2-7; D: .; DNA: TGTGCCAGCAGTCAACCGGGACTCAAGAGCTCCTACGAGCAGTACTTC; CDR3: CASSQPGLKSSYEQYF
size: .; V: TRBV18; J: TRBJ1-5; D: .; DNA: TGTGCCAGCTCACCGGGAGACCGGGGCAATCAGCCCCAGCATTTT; CDR3: CASSPGDRGNQPQHF
size: once; V: TRBV25-1; J: TRBJ2-2; D: .; DNA: TGTGCCAGCAGCGAAAGGGGGGCGGGAGTCAGCGCCGGGGAGCTGTTTTTT; CDR3: CASSERGAGVSAGELFF
size: .; V: TRBV28; J: TRBJ2-3; D: TRBD2; DNA: TGTGCCAGCAGCTCAACACTAGCGACCGGCACAGATACGCAGTATTTT; CDR3: CASSSTLATGTDTQYF
size: .; V: TRBV7-8; J: TRBJ1-1; D: TRBD1; DNA: TGTGCCAGCAGCTCCCCCGACAGGGTGAACACTGAAGCTTTCTTT; CDR3: CASSSPDRVNTEAFF
size: few; V: TRBV10-3; J: TRBJ1-2; D: .; DNA: TGTGCCATCAGCTACCAGACAGAATATGGCTACACCTTC; CDR3: CAISYQTEYGYTF
size: .; V: TRBV5-1; J: TRBJ2-1; D: TRBD2; DNA: TGCGCCAGCAGCTTGGTTGGCGGGAGGATATACAATGAGCAGTTCTTC; CDR3: CASSLVGGRIYNEQFF
size: .; V: TRBV2; J: TRBJ1-1; D: .; DNA: TGTGCCAGCACCACGGGAGGAGGTCTTGAAGCTTTCTTT; CDR3: CASTTGGGLEAFF
size: .; V: TRBV6-5; J: TRBJ2-7; D: TRBD1; DNA: TGTGCCAGCAGTACGATGTGGGACAGGGAAGGCGAGCAGTACTTC; CDR3: CASSTMWDREGEQYF
size: .; V: TRBV9; J: TRBJ2-3; D: TRBD2; DNA: TGTGCCAGCAGCCCTAATAGCGGGAGCCACACAGATACGCAGTATTTT; CDR3: CASSPNSGSHTDTQYF
size: .; V: TRBV5-5; J: TRBJ1-6; D: TRBD1; DNA: TGTGCCAGCAGCTTGGCCCAAACGGGACAGGGGGCGTCCTATAATTCACCCCTCCACTTT; CDR3: CASSLAQTGQGASYNSPLHF
size: .; V: TRBV6-5; J: TRBJ1-1; D: .; DNA: TGTGCCAGCAGGGTAGACCAGGGGTCTGAAGCTTTCTTT; CDR3: CASRVDQGSEAFF
size: .; V: TRBV30; J: TRBJ1-1; D: .; DNA: TGTGCCGCCTTGAAACGACACGAAGCTGAAGCTTTCTTT; CDR3: CAALKRHEAEAFF
size: .; V: TRBV5-1; J: TRBJ1-3; D: .; DNA: TGCGCCAGCAGCTTGGCCCTTGGAAACACCATATATTTT; CDR3: CASSLALGNTIYF
size: .; V: TRBV5-6; J: TRBJ2-5; D: .; DNA: TGTGCCAGCAGCTTGCCCGACATTAAAGAGACCCAGTACTTC; CDR3: CASSLPDIKETQYF
size: .; V: TRBV6-1; J: TRBJ2-5; D: TRBD2; DNA: TGTGCCAGCAGTGAAGCTGTTCCGAGAGCGGGGGCAGAGACCCAGTACTTC; CDR3: CASSEAVPRAGAETQYF
size: .; V: TRBV6-5; J: TRBJ1-4; D: .; DNA: TGTGCCACCGGGAATGAAAAACTGTTTTTT; CDR3: CATGNEKLFF
size: few; V: TRBV28; J: TRBJ2-1; D: .; DNA: TGTGCCAGCAGGACAGGCTACAATGAGCAGTTCTTC; CDR3: CASRTGYNEQFF
size: .; V: TRBV5-4; J: TRBJ2-3; D: TRBD2; DNA: TGTGCCAGCAGCTCTCCTAGCGGGAGGGGGGATACGCAGTATTTT; CDR3: CASSSPSGRGDTQYF
size: .; V: TRBV4-1; J: TRBJ1-1; D: .; DNA: TGCGCCAGCAGCCAAGGACAGCCGACCATGAACACTGAAGCTTTCTTT; CDR3: CASSQGQPTMNTEAFF